These 11 T cell receptor beta chains came from one sample sequenced in a study of cytomegalovirus exposure and HLA in healthy donors. The study ran its PCR with 60 Vbeta and 13 Jbeta primers. Method: immunoSEQ multiplex PCR; TCRdb's copy keeps in-frame clones and lacks some. This table holds some 47,000 clones. Sample: PBMCs. The source is a woman aged 40-49 years in good health and CMV-seronegative.

V usage is TRBV9 and J usage is TRBJ2-7; D is unclear. Trimming left V 1 base short and J 0 bases short, with 8 bases between. This CDR3 comprises 14 residues. In germline, CDR1 is SGDLS, CDR2 YYNGEE. CDR3 region: CASSVQPSSYEQYF. Written as DNA, the CDR3 is TGTGCCAGCAGCGTACAACCCAGCTCCTACGAGCAGTACTTC.

The V and J genes are TRBV4-2 and TRBJ1-2; TRBD1 agrees at 8 bases. Unmatched junction bases numbered 10, after V lost 6 bases and J lost 4 bases. The CDR3 has 15 amino acids. CDR1 and CDR2 (germline): LGHNA, YNFKEQ. DNA of the CDR3: TGTGCCAGCAGTCGACAGGGGTCCCCAAGCTATGGCTACACCTTC. Amino acids: CASSRQGSPSYGYTF.

The J gene is TRBJ1-5, the V gene TRBV4-2, with 11 bases identical to TRBD1. Germline CDR1 LGHNA, CDR2 YNFKEQ. The CDR3 has 17 residues. V lost 2 bases and J lost 7; bases outside the gene matches: 10. The CDR3 coding sequence is TGTGCCAGCAGCCAAACAGGACAGGGGGCGTTCGGGCAGCCCCAGCATTTT. This translates into CASSQTGQGAFGQPQHF.

The V gene is TRBV15, the J gene TRBJ2-3, with D maybe TRBD1 (6 bases). Trimming shortened V by 1 base and J by 2 bases, and 10 bases separated the two germline ends. Germline CDR1 and CDR2: LNHNV and YYDKDF (reference sequence). The CDR3 spans 15 residues. Written as DNA, the CDR3 is TGTGCCACCAGCAGAGTAACAGGGTCCACAGATACGCAGTATTTT. Amino acids: CATSRVTGSTDTQYF. Variable domain in full (rest from reference TRBV15 and TRBJ2-3): DAMVIQNPRYQVTQFGKPVTLSCSQTLNHNVMYWYQQKSSQAPKLLFHYYDKDFNNEADTPDNFQSRRPNTSFCFLDIRSPGLGDTAMYLCATSRVTGSTDTQYFGPGTRLTVL.

This chain uses TRBV5-1 with TRBJ2-1; D perhaps matches TRBD1 (7 bases). The V end was cut by 0 bases, the J end by 13 bases, with 20 bases between. This CDR3 is 15 amino acids long. Germline lookup yields CDR1 SGHRS and CDR2 YFSETQ. The CDR3 DNA sequence: TGCGCCAGCAGCTTGGTGCAGGGGGATAGCGGAGGTCAGTTCTTC. This gives the protein CASSLVQGDSGGQFF.

The chain is built from TRBV6-5 and TRBJ1-4; 11 nucleotides match TRBD1. V gave up 5 bases and J gave up 3 bases; unmatched junction bases: 2. Germline assignment: CDR1 MNHEY and CDR2 SVGAGI. The CDR3 is made up of 15 amino acids. CDR3 protein: CASSGQGAANEKLFF. DNA for the CDR3: TGTGCCAGCAGTGGACAGGGGGCGGCTAATGAAAAACTGTTTTTT.

The J gene is TRBJ1-2, the V gene TRBV30; weak D call: TRBD1 (6 bases). The CDR3 totals 14 residues. Per the germline V gene, CDR1 is GTSNPN and CDR2 is SVGIG (reference sequence). Trimming took 4 bases from V and 2 from J, leaving 14 bases between them. The CDR3: CAWTSGGQNYGYTF. In DNA form, the CDR3 reads TGTGCCTGGACCTCCGGGGGGCAGAACTATGGCTACACCTTC. Variable domain in full (rest from reference TRBV30 and TRBJ1-2): SQTIHQWPATLVQPVGSPLSLECTVEGTSNPNLYWYRQAAGRGLQLLFYSVGIGQISSEVPQNLSASRPQDRQFILSSKKLLLSDSGFYLCAWTSGGQNYGYTFGSGTRLTVV.

The genes are TRBV9 and TRBJ2-3; 7 bases line up with TRBD2. This CDR3 has 15 amino acids. J lost 0 bases, V lost 4 bases, and 5 bases had no gene match. Germline-derived CDR1 and CDR2 are SGDLS and YYNGEE. The CDR3 loop is CASSPREGSTDTQYF. The CDR3 bases are TGTGCCAGCAGCCCCAGGGAGGGTAGCACAGATACGCAGTATTTT. Drawing the rest from reference TRBV9 and TRBJ2-3, the complete variable domain is DSGVTQTPKHLITATGQRVTLRCSPRSGDLSVYWYQQSLDQGLQFLIQYYNGEERAKGNILERFSAQQFPDLHSELNLSSLELGDSALYFCASSPREGSTDTQYFGPGTRLTVL.

The genes are TRBV6-6 and TRBJ2-7; a possible D gene is TRBD2 (5 bases). Germline V gene data show CDR1 as MNHNY and CDR2 as SVGAGI (reference sequence). V was pared by 6 bases and J by 3 bases, with 9 bases between. The CDR3 consists of 12 residues. The CDR3 spells CASSFEGYEQYF. CDR3 sequence (DNA): TGTGCCAGCAGCTTCGAGGGCTACGAGCAGTACTTC.

J is TRBJ2-7 and V is TRBV7-2, with 8 bases that match TRBD2. This CDR3 spans 15 amino acids. Looked up from germline, CDR1 is SGHTA and CDR2 is FQGNSA. Losses at the gene ends were 2 bases for V and 6 bases for J; bases not matched to a gene: 9. As DNA, the CDR3 is TGTGCCAGCAGCTTAATCGCGGGGGGAGGGGGCGAGCAGTACTTC. Residues: CASSLIAGGGGEQYF. The complete variable domain, with remaining parts taken from reference TRBV7-2 and TRBJ2-7, reads GAGVSQSPSNKVTEKGKDVELRCDPISGHTALYWYRQSLGQGLEFLIYFQGNSAPDKSGLPSDRFSAERTGGSVSTLTIQRTQQEDSAVYLCASSLIAGGGGEQYFGPGTRLTVT.

Comment on this clone: The junction differs from germline at one of its ends, possibly a read error. Other DNA variants within this sample encode the same CDR3. The genes are TRBV7-7 and TRBJ2-5; the D gene is possibly TRBD1 (5 bases). The germline CDR1 and CDR2 sequences are SSHAT and FNYEAQ (reference sequence). The CDR3 is made up of 15 amino acids. CDR3 sequence reads: CASSLGPGKGETQYF. DNA of the CDR3: TGTGCTAGCAGCTTAGGTCCAGGGAAAGGGGAGACCCAGTACTTC.